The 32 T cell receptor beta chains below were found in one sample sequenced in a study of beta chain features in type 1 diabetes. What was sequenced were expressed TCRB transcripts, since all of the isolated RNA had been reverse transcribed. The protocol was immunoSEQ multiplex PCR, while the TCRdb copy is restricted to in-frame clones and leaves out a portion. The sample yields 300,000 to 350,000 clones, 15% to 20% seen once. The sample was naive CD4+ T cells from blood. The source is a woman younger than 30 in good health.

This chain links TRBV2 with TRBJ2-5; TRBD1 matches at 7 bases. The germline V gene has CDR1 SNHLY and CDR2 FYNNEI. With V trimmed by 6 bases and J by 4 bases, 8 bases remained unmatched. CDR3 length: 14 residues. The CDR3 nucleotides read TGTGCCAGCAGACAGGGGCGAGGAGGAGAGACCCAGTACTTC. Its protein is CASRQGRGGETQYF. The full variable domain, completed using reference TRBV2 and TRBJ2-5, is EPEVTQTPSHQVTQMGQEVILRCVPISNHLYFYWYRQILGQKVEFLVSFYNNEISEKSEIFDDQFSVERPDGSNFTLKIRSTKLEDSAMYFCASRQGRGGETQYFGPGTRLLVL.

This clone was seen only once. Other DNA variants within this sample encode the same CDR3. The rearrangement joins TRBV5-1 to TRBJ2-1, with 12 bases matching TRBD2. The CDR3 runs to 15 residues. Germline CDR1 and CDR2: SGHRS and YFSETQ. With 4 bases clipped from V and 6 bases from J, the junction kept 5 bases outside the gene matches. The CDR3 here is CASSPGTSGSNEQFF. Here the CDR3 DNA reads TGCGCCAGCAGCCCCGGGACTAGCGGGTCCAATGAGCAGTTCTTC.

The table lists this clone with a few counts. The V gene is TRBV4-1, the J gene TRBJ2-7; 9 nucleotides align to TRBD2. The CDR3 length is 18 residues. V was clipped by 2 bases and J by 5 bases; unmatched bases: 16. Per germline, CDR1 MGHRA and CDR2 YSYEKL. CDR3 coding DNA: TGCGCCAGCAGCCAATTGAGGAGGGAAGCGGGGGGAACCCACGAGCAGTACTTC. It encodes CASSQLRREAGGTHEQYF.

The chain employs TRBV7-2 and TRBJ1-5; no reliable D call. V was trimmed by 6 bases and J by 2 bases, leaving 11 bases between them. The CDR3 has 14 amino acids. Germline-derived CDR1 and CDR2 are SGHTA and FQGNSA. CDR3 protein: CASRSREGNQPQHF. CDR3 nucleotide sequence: TGTGCCAGCAGGTCGAGGGAGGGCAATCAGCCCCAGCATTTT.

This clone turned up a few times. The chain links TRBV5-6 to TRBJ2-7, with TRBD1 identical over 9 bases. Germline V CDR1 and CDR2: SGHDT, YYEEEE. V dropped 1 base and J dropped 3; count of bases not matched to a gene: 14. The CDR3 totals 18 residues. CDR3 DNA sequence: TGTGCCAGCAGCTTGATATCCGCCTCCGGGACAGGGAACTACGAGCAGTACTTC. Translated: CASSLISASGTGNYEQYF.

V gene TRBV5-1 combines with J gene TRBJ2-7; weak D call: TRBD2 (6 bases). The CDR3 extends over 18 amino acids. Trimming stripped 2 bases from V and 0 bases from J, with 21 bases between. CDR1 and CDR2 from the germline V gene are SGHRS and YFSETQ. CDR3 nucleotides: TGCGCCAGCAGCTTACTTTTCTTGGGGTCGGGGGACTCCTACGAGCAGTACTTC. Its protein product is CASSLLFLGSGDSYEQYF.

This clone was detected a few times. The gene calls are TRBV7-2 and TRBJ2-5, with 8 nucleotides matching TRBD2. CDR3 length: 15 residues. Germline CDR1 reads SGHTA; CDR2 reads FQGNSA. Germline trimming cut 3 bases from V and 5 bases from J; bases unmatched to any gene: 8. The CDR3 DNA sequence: TGTGCCAGCAGCTTGAATCGGGGGGGCCAGGAGACCCAGTACTTC. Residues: CASSLNRGGQETQYF. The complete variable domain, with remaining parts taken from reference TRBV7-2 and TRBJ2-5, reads GAGVSQSPSNKVTEKGKDVELRCDPISGHTALYWYRQSLGQGLEFLIYFQGNSAPDKSGLPSDRFSAERTGGSVSTLTIQRTQQEDSAVYLCASSLNRGGQETQYFGPGTRLLVL.

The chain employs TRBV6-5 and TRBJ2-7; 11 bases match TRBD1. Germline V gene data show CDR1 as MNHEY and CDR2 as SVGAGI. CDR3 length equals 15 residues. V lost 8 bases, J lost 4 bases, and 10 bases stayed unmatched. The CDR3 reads CASRAPGQGGYEQYF. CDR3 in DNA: TGTGCCAGCCGGGCCCCGGGACAGGGGGGATACGAGCAGTACTTC.

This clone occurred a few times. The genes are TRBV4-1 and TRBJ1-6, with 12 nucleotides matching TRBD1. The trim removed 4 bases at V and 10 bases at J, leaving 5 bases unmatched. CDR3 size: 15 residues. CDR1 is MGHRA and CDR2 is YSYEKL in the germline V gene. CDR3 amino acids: CASSRGDRGQSPLHF. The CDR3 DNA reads TGCGCCAGCAGCCGAGGGGACAGGGGGCAATCACCCCTCCACTTT.

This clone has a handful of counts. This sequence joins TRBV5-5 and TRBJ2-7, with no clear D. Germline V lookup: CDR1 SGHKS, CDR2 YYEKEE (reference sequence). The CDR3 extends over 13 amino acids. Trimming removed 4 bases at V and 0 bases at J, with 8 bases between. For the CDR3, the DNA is TGTGCCAGCAGCCCCGGTAACTCCTACGAGCAGTACTTC. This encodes CASSPGNSYEQYF.

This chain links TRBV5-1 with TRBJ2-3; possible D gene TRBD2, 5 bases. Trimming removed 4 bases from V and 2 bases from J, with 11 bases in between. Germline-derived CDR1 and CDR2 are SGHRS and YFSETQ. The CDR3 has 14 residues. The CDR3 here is CASSPVRATDTQYF. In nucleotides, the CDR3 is TGCGCCAGCAGCCCCGTGAGGGCCACAGATACGCAGTATTTT. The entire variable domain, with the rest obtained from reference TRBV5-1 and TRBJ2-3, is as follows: KAGVTQTPRYLIKTRGQQVTLSCSPISGHRSVSWYQQTPGQGLQFLFEYFSETQRNKGNFPGRFSGRQFSNSRSEMNVSTLELGDSALYLCASSPVRATDTQYFGPGTRLTVL.

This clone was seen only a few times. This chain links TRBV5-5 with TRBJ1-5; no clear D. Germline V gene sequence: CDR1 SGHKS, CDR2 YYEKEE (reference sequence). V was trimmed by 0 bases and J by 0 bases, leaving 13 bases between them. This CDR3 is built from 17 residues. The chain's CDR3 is CASSLGGLGDSNQPQHF. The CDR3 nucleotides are TGTGCCAGCAGCTTGGGAGGGCTCGGGGATAGCAATCAGCCCCAGCATTTT. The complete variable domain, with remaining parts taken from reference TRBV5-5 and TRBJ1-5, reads DAGVTQSPTHLIKTRGQQVTLRCSPISGHKSVSWYQQVLGQGPQFIFQYYEKEERGRGNFPDRFSARQFPNYSSELNVNALLLGDSALYLCASSLGGLGDSNQPQHFGDGTRLSIL.

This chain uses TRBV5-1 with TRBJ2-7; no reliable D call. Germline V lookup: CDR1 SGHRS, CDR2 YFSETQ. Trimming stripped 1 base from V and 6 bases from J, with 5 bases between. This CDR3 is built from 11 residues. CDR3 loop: CASSLLGEQYF. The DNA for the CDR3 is TGCGCCAGCAGCTTGCTCGGCGAGCAGTACTTC.

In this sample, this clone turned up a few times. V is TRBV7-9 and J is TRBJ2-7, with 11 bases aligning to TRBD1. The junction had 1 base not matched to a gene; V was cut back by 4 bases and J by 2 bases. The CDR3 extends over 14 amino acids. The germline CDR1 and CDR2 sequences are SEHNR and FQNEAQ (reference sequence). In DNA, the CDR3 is TGTGCCAGCAGCTCGGGACAGGGGGCCTACGAGCAGTACTTC. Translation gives CASSSGQGAYEQYF.

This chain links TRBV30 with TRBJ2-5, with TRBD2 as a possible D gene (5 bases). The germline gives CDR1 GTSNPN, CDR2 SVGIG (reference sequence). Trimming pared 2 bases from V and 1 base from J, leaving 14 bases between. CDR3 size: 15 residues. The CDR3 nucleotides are TGTGCCTGGAGTCGGGATCCGAATATCCAAGAGACCCAGTACTTC. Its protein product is CAWSRDPNIQETQYF.

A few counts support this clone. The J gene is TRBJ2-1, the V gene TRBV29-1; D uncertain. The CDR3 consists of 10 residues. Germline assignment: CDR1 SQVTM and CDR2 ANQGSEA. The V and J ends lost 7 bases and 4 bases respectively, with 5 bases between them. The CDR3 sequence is CSAVYNEQFF. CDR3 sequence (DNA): TGCAGCGCTGTGTACAATGAGCAGTTCTTC.

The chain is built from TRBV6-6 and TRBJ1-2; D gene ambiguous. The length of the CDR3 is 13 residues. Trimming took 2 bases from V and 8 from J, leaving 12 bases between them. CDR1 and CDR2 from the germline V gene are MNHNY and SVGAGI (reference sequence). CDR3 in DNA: TGTGCCAGCAGTTACGAGGGAGCCCCGGGCTACACCTTC. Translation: CASSYEGAPGYTF.

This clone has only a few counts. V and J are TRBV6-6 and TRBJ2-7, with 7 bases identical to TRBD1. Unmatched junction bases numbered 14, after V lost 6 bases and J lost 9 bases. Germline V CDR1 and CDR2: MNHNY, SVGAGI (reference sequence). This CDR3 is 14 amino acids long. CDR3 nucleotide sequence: TGTGCCAGCAGAATGCAGACAGGGCCATTGGGGCAGTACTTC. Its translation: CASRMQTGPLGQYF.

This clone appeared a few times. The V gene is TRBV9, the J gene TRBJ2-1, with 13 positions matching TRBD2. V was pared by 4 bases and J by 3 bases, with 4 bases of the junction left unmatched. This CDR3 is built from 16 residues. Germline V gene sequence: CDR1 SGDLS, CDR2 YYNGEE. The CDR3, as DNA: TGTGCCAGCAGCCGAGGACTAGCGGGAGACTACAATGAGCAGTTCTTC. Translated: CASSRGLAGDYNEQFF.

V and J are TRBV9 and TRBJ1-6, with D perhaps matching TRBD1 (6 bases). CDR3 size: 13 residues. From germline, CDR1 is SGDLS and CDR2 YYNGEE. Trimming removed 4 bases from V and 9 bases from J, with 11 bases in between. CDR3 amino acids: CASSRQGISPLHF. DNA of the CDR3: TGTGCCAGCAGCCGGCAGGGGATTTCACCCCTCCACTTT. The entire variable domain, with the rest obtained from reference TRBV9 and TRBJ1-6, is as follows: DSGVTQTPKHLITATGQRVTLRCSPRSGDLSVYWYQQSLDQGLQFLIQYYNGEERAKGNILERFSAQQFPDLHSELNLSSLELGDSALYFCASSRQGISPLHFGNGTRLTVT.

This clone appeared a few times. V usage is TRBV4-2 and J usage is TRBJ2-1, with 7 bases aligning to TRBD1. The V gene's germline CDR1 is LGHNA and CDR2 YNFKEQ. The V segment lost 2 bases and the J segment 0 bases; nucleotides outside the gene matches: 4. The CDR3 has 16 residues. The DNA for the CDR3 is TGTGCCAGCAGCCAAAAGACAGGGAGCTCCTACAATGAGCAGTTCTTC. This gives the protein CASSQKTGSSYNEQFF.

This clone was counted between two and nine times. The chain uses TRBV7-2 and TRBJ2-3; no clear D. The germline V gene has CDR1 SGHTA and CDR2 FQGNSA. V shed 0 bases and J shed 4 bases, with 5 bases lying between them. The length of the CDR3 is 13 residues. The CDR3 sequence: CASSLAEADTQYF. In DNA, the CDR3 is TGTGCCAGCAGCTTAGCCGAGGCAGATACGCAGTATTTT.

The CDR3 DNA is TGTGCCAGCATTAGACAGGTGGGACAGCCCCAGCATTTT. It codes for CASIRQVGQPQHF. This chain links TRBV6-5 with TRBJ1-5; D is perhaps TRBD1 (6 bases). Germline loops: CDR1 MNHEY, CDR2 SVGAGI. This CDR3 is 13 amino acids long. Trimming left V 7 bases short and J 7 bases short, with 14 bases between.

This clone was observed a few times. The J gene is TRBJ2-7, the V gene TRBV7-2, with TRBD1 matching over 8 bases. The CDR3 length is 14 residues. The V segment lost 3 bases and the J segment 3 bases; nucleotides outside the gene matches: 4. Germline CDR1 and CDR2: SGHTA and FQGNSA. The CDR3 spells CASSFTTGDYEQYF. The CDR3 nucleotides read TGTGCCAGCAGCTTCACGACAGGGGACTACGAGCAGTACTTC.

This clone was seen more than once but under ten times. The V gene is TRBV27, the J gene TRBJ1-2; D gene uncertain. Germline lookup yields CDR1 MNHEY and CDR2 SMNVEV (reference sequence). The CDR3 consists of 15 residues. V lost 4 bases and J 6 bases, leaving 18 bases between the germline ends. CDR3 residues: CASSSHPGVSDGYTF. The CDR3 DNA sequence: TGTGCCAGCAGTTCCCATCCCGGTGTTTCGGATGGCTACACCTTC.

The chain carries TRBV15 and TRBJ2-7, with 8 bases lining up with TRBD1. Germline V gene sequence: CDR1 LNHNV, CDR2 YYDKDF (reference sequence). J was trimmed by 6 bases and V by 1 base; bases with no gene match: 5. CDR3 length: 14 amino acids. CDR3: CATSRGTGLGEQYF. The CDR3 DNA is TGTGCCACCAGCAGAGGGACAGGGCTGGGCGAGCAGTACTTC.

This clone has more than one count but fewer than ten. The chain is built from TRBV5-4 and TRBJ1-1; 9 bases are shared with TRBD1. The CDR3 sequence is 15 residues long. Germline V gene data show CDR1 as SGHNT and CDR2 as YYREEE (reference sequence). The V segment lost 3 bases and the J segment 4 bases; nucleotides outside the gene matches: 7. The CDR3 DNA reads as TGTGCCAGCAGCTACGACAGGGGGAGGAGCACTGAAGCTTTCTTT. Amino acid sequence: CASSYDRGRSTEAFF.

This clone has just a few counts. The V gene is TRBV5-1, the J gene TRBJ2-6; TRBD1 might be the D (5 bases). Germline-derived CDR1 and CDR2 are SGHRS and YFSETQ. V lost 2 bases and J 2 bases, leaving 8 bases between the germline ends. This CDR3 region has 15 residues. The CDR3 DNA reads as TGCGCCAGCAGCTTCCAGGGAACTGGGGCCAACGTCCTGACTTTC. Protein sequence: CASSFQGTGANVLTF.

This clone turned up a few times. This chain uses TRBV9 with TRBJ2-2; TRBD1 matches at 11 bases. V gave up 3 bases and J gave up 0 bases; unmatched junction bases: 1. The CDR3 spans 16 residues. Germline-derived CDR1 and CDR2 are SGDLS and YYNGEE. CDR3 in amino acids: CASSEGQGANTGELFF. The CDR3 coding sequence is TGTGCCAGCAGCGAGGGACAGGGGGCGAACACCGGGGAGCTGTTTTTT.

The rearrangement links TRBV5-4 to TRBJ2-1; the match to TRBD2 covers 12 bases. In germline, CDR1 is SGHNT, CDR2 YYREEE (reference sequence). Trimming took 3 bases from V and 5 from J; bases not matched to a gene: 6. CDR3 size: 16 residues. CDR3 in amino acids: CASSSATSGRHNEQFF. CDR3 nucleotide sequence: TGTGCCAGCAGCTCAGCGACTAGCGGGAGACACAATGAGCAGTTCTTC.

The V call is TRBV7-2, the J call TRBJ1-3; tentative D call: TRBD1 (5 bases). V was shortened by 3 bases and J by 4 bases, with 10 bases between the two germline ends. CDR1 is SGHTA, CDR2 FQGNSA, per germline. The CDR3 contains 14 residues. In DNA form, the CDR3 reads TGTGCCAGCAGCTTTAGTTACAGGGGAAACACCATATATTTT. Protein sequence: CASSFSYRGNTIYF.

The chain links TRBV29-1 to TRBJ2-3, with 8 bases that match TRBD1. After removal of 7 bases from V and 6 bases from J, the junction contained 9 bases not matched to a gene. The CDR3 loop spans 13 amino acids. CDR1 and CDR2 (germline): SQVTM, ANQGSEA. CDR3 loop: CSAGQGETDTQYF. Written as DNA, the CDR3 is TGCAGCGCAGGACAGGGAGAAACGGATACGCAGTATTTT.